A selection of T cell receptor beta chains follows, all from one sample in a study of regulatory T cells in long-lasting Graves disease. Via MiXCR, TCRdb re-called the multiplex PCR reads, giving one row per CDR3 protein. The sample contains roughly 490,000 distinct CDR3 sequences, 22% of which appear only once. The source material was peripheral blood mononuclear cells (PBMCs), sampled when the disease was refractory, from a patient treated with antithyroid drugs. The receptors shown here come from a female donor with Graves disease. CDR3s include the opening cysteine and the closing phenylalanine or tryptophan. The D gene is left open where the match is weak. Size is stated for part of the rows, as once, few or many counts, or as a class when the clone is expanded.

CASRGQGTSNQPQHF	TGTGCCAGCAGAGGACAGGGAACTAGCAATCAGCCCCAGCATTTT	TRBJ1-5	TRBD1	TRBV2	few
CASSLNGGASYEQYF	TGTGCCAGCAGCTTAAACGGGGGGGCTTCCTACGAGCAGTACTTC	TRBJ2-7	TRBD2	TRBV7-9	few
CASSFSAGGLRAKNIQYF	TGTGCCAGCAGTTTTTCGGCGGGGGGGCTTAGGGCCAAAAACATTCAGTACTTC	TRBJ2-4	TRBD2	TRBV27	-
CASSYSTDQPQHF	TGTGCCAGCAGTTACTCTACGGATCAGCCCCAGCATTTT	TRBJ1-5	-	TRBV6-5	many
CASSDSYGQPQHF	TGTGCCAGCAGTGACTCCTATGGTCAGCCCCAGCATTTT	TRBJ1-5	-	TRBV6-1	few
CASSSRTLGLNTEAFF	TGTGCCAGCAGTTCGCGGACGCTCGGCCTGAACACTGAAGCTTTCTTT	TRBJ1-1	-	TRBV12-3/TRBV12-4	many
CASSYSSLLSGLPYEQYF	TGTGCCAGCAGTTACTCGTCGTTATTGAGCGGACTGCCCTACGAGCAGTACTTC	TRBJ2-7	-	TRBV6-2/TRBV6-3	many
CASSYSISRHIVSTDAQYF	TGTGCCAGCAGTTACTCGATCTCGAGACACATCGTAAGCACAGATGCGCAGTATTTT	TRBJ2-3	-	TRBV6-5	-
CASSHGHNEQFF	TGTGCCAGCAGCCACGGACACAATGAGCAGTTCTTC	TRBJ2-1	-	TRBV11-2	few
CASSLREDLRGTGELFF	TGTGCCAGCAGCTTACGGGAGGATCTCCGGGGCACCGGGGAGCTGTTTTTT	TRBJ2-2	TRBD2	TRBV11-2	-
CASTLGESTGELFF	TGTGCCAGCACCTTGGGAGAGTCCACCGGGGAGCTGTTTTTT	TRBJ2-2	-	TRBV12-3/TRBV12-4	many
CASSPQGVRRGYTF	TGTGCCAGCAGTCCTCAGGGGGTTCGGCGCGGCTACACCTTC	TRBJ1-2	TRBD1	TRBV12-3/TRBV12-4	few
CSARALTGPETQYF	TGCAGTGCTAGGGCCTTGACAGGTCCAGAGACCCAGTACTTC	TRBJ2-5	-	TRBV20-1	many
CASSFGGTGETQYF	TGTGCCAGCAGCTTCGGAGGGACCGGGGAGACCCAGTACTTC	TRBJ2-5	-	TRBV28	-
CATSRELSALYEQYF	TGTGCCACCAGCAGAGAGCTCTCTGCTCTCTACGAGCAGTACTTC	TRBJ2-7	-	TRBV15	few
CASSSHRGVDNEQFF	TGTGCCAGCAGCTCCCACAGGGGGGTTGACAATGAGCAGTTCTTC	TRBJ2-1	TRBD1	TRBV11-1	-
CASPGQSSTGAFF	TGTGCCTCCCCGGGACAGTCCTCAACGGGAGCTTTCTTT	TRBJ1-1	TRBD1	TRBV30	many
CASSSGQVAVTLHF	TGTGCCAGCAGCTCCGGACAGGTCGCTGTAACCCTCCACTTT	TRBJ1-6	TRBD1	TRBV7-9	few
CASTTPGANTEAFF	TGTGCCAGTACTACCCCGGGGGCCAACACTGAAGCTTTCTTT	TRBJ1-1	-	TRBV19	many
CSARMVAGGRETQYF	TGCAGTGCTAGGATGGTTGCGGGGGGCCGGGAGACCCAGTACTTC	TRBJ2-5	TRBD2	TRBV20-1	many
CASSLGTGVYNEQFF	TGTGCCAGCAGCTTAGGGACAGGGGTCTACAATGAGCAGTTCTTC	TRBJ2-1	TRBD1	TRBV11-3	-
CASSDRSAGGPKGGELFF	TGTGCCAGCAGCGACCGATCGGCGGGGGGGCCGAAGGGCGGGGAGCTGTTTTTT	TRBJ2-2	TRBD2	TRBV3-1	once
CASSSLSTNEKLFF	TGTGCCAGCAGTTCTCTTTCAACTAATGAAAAACTGTTTTTT	TRBJ1-4	-	TRBV2	few
CASSLVVTTNEKLFF	TGTGCCAGCAGCTTAGTTGTCACAACTAATGAAAAACTGTTTTTT	TRBJ1-4	-	TRBV7-2	few
CASRLSTGGKAFF	TGTGCCAGCAGGTTGAGCACAGGGGGCAAAGCTTTCTTT	TRBJ1-1	TRBD1	TRBV7-9	many
CASSIDNNNEQFF	TGCGCCAGCAGCATAGACAACAACAATGAGCAGTTCTTC	TRBJ2-1	-	TRBV5-1	-
CASSLGTGKGAFF	TGTGCCAGCAGCCTCGGGACAGGTAAAGGAGCTTTCTTT	TRBJ1-1	TRBD1	TRBV3-1	-
CASTRDRPNTGELFF	TGTGCCAGCACTCGGGACCGTCCGAACACCGGGGAGCTGTTTTTT	TRBJ2-2	-	TRBV6-1	-
CASSVPGQGGNGELFF	TGTGCCAGCAGTGTACCGGGACAGGGGGGAAACGGGGAGCTGTTTTTT	TRBJ2-2	TRBD1	TRBV28	-
CSASGQPANYGYTF	TGCAGTGCTAGCGGACAGCCCGCTAACTATGGCTACACCTTC	TRBJ1-2	-	TRBV20-1	-
CASSQGDRFHF	TGTGCCAGCAGCCAAGGCGATCGGTTTCACTTT	TRBJ1-6	-	TRBV11-2	few
CASSSYVRQNAIYF	TGTGCCAGCAGCTCTTATGTCAGACAGAACGCCATATATTTT	TRBJ1-3	-	TRBV11-2	-
CASSGVGRTGELFF	TGTGCCAGCAGTGGGGTTGGCAGGACCGGGGAGCTGTTTTTT	TRBJ2-2	-	TRBV2	many
CASSIKDFGPSEQYF	TGTGCCAGCAGTATCAAGGACTTCGGGCCGTCCGAGCAGTACTTC	TRBJ2-7	-	TRBV12-3/TRBV12-4	few
CASSPPRHRFTDTQYF	TGTGCCAGCAGTCCCCCTAGACACCGATTCACAGATACGCAGTATTTT	TRBJ2-3	-	TRBV28	few
CASSPGGGAYEQYF	TGTGCCAGCAGTCCTGGGGGGGGCGCCTACGAGCAGTACTTC	TRBJ2-7	-	TRBV12-3/TRBV12-4	-
CASSPRQVVNTEAFF	TGTGCCAGCAGCCCCAGACAGGTGGTGAACACTGAAGCTTTCTTT	TRBJ1-1	-	TRBV3-1	few
CASSPGNYGYTF	TGTGCCAGCAGTCCAGGGAACTATGGCTACACCTTC	TRBJ1-2	-	TRBV2	many
CSVDRQGGEAFF	TGCAGCGTCGATAGACAGGGGGGGGAAGCTTTCTTT	TRBJ1-1	TRBD1	TRBV29-1	many
CASSTTGGQNEQYF	TGTGCCAGCAGCACCACCGGGGGACAGAACGAGCAGTACTTC	TRBJ2-7	-	TRBV7-3	few
CASSLPERYEQYF	TGTGCCAGCAGTTTGCCGGAACGATACGAGCAGTACTTC	TRBJ2-7	-	TRBV28	many
CAWSSGTGKETQYF	TGTGCCTGGAGCTCCGGGACAGGAAAAGAGACCCAGTACTTC	TRBJ2-5	TRBD1	TRBV30	many
CASSLREGSGYTF	TGTGCCAGCAGCTTAAGAGAGGGGAGCGGCTACACCTTC	TRBJ1-2	-	TRBV7-3	few
CASRKSREPQETQYF	TGTGCCAGCAGGAAGAGTCGGGAGCCCCAAGAGACCCAGTACTTC	TRBJ2-5	-	TRBV12-3/TRBV12-4	many
CSASGLPAETQYF	TGCAGTGCTTCGGGCCTCCCGGCCGAGACCCAGTACTTC	TRBJ2-5	-	TRBV20-1	-
CASRSLGEVSADTQYF	TGTGCCAGCAGATCCCTGGGGGAGGTTTCCGCAGATACGCAGTATTTT	TRBJ2-3	-	TRBV7-9	-
CASSANVETRYGYTF	TGTGCCAGCAGCGCCAACGTAGAGACAAGATATGGCTACACCTTC	TRBJ1-2	-	TRBV7-9	many
CAWMDSERSEQYF	TGTGCCTGGATGGACTCTGAGCGGAGTGAGCAGTACTTC	TRBJ2-7	-	TRBV30	few
CASTAGPGGYGYTF	TGTGCCAGCACCGCCGGCCCAGGGGGCTATGGCTACACCTTC	TRBJ1-2	TRBD1	TRBV28	many
CASSFPGGTGVAKNIQYF	TGTGCCAGCAGCTTTCCCGGGGGAACGGGGGTAGCCAAAAACATTCAGTACTTC	TRBJ2-4	-	TRBV11-2	-
CASSQFLAGRGETQYF	TGTGCCAGCAGCCAATTCTTGGCAGGGCGAGGGGAGACCCAGTACTTC	TRBJ2-5	-	TRBV3-1	-
CSVEERTGGNTIYF	TGCAGCGTTGAAGAAAGGACGGGCGGAAACACCATATATTTT	TRBJ1-3	-	TRBV29-1	few
CASSPGDRGFTYEQYF	TGCGCCAGCAGCCCGGGGGACAGGGGGTTCACCTACGAGCAGTACTTC	TRBJ2-7	TRBD1	TRBV5-1	-